This entry lists 20 T cell receptor beta chains sequenced from one sample in a study of beta chain features in type 1 diabetes. Sequencing targeted expressed TCRB transcripts, as all isolated RNA had been reverse transcribed. The assay was immunoSEQ multiplex PCR, and TCRdb's table has in-frame clones only and misses some. The table records some 220,000 clones, 11% of them present only once. The sample consisted of central memory CD4+ T cells from blood. The receptors come from a man aged 18 to 29 in good health.

This clone was observed a few times. The chain employs TRBV29-1 and TRBJ2-1; TRBD2 matches at 8 bases. V lost 4 bases and J lost 9; bases outside the gene matches: 5. This CDR3 is built from 12 residues. Per the germline V gene, CDR1 is SQVTM and CDR2 is ANQGSEA. The CDR3 loop is CSVVGLAGEQFF. CDR3 bases: TGCAGCGTTGTTGGACTAGCTGGTGAGCAGTTCTTC.

The chain employs TRBV2 and TRBJ1-4, with D uncertain. Germline CDR1 reads SNHLY; CDR2 reads FYNNEI. The CDR3 is 13 amino acids. V was clipped by 6 bases and J by 8 bases, with 13 bases between them. CDR3 sequence (DNA): TGTGCCAGCAGCCTTAATGGAGGGGAAAAACTGTTTTTT. Translated, it gives CASSLNGGEKLFF.

The J gene is TRBJ1-4, the V gene TRBV29-1; D unresolved. There are 13 residues in the CDR3. V was clipped by 1 base and J by 4 bases, with 7 bases between them. Germline values: CDR1 SQVTM, CDR2 ANQGSEA. Written as DNA, the CDR3 is TGCAGCGTTGAAGGGTGGGGTAATGAAAAACTGTTTTTT. Translation: CSVEGWGNEKLFF. Looking up the rest from reference TRBV29-1 and TRBJ1-4 gives the full variable domain: SAVISQKPSRDICQRGTSLTIQCQVDSQVTMMFWYRQQPGQSLTLIATANQGSEATYESGFVIDKFPISRPNLTFSTLTVSNMSPEDSSIYLCSVEGWGNEKLFFGSGTQLSVL.

The table lists this clone with many counts. The V call is TRBV29-1, the J call TRBJ2-6; the D is unclear. CDR3 length: 13 residues. CDR1 is SQVTM, CDR2 ANQGSEA, per germline. V dropped 4 bases and J dropped 0 bases, with 4 bases sitting between them. The CDR3 sequence: CSVASSGANVLTF. The CDR3 DNA is TGCAGCGTTGCCAGCTCTGGGGCCAACGTCCTGACTTTC.

V usage is TRBV28 and J usage is TRBJ1-1; unclear D gene. Per germline, CDR1 MDHEN and CDR2 SYDVKM. V was trimmed by 7 bases and J by 9 bases, leaving 15 bases between them. The CDR3 has 12 amino acids. The CDR3 nucleotides read TGTGCCAGCACCTTCCGTGGGCTACAAGCTTTCTTT. This sequence encodes CASTFRGLQAFF.

V and J are TRBV5-1 and TRBJ1-2; TRBD1 aligns across 9 bases. This CDR3 has 15 amino acids. Per the germline V gene, CDR1 is SGHRS and CDR2 is YFSETQ. The V and J ends lost 4 bases and 3 bases, in that order; junction bases with no gene match: 7. The CDR3 loop is CASSLSRQGDYGYTF. The CDR3 DNA reads TGCGCCAGCAGCCTTTCTCGACAGGGGGACTATGGCTACACCTTC. Full variable domain (missing parts from reference TRBV5-1 and TRBJ1-2): KAGVTQTPRYLIKTRGQQVTLSCSPISGHRSVSWYQQTPGQGLQFLFEYFSETQRNKGNFPGRFSGRQFSNSRSEMNVSTLELGDSALYLCASSLSRQGDYGYTFGSGTRLTVV.

This clone came up many times. The chain couples TRBV7-8 to TRBJ2-7, with a possible D match to TRBD1 (6 bases). Germline V CDR1 and CDR2: SGHVS, FQNEAQ. V was shortened by 5 bases and J by 3 bases, with 8 bases between the two germline ends. The CDR3 runs 12 residues. CDR3: CASSRQVYEQYF. In nucleotides, the CDR3 is TGTGCCAGCAGCAGACAGGTCTACGAGCAGTACTTC.

This chain joins TRBV9 and TRBJ2-3; TRBD2 is a possible D gene (6 bases). Deletions cut 4 bases from V and 1 base from J, with 19 bases between. This CDR3 is built from 17 residues. Germline lookup yields CDR1 SGDLS and CDR2 YYNGEE. The CDR3: CASSFSSSGTGTDTQYF. In DNA, the CDR3 is TGTGCCAGCAGCTTCTCATCGTCCGGGACTGGCACAGATACGCAGTATTTT.

This clone was observed many times. This chain links TRBV28 with TRBJ2-6, with a weak D call TRBD2 (6 bases). In germline, CDR1 is MDHEN, CDR2 SYDVKM. The V end lost 5 bases, the J end lost 2 bases, and 13 bases lay between the germline ends. The CDR3 length is 16 residues. The CDR3 sequence: CASSGGVPAGANVLTF. In nucleotides, the CDR3 is TGTGCCAGCAGTGGAGGGGTTCCGGCTGGGGCCAACGTCCTGACTTTC.

Ten or more counts support this clone. The rearrangement joins TRBV19 to TRBJ2-1, with TRBD2 matching 8 bases. Germline V lookup: CDR1 LNHDA, CDR2 SQIVND (reference sequence). J was trimmed by 4 bases and V by 6 bases; bases with no gene match: 8. This CDR3 has 15 amino acids. CDR3 residues: CASSPPGGIYNEQFF. Written as DNA, the CDR3 is TGTGCCAGTAGCCCCCCGGGGGGGATATACAATGAGCAGTTCTTC.

This clone was counted ten times or more. The J gene is TRBJ2-2, the V gene TRBV13; D gene uncertain. The CDR3 covers 16 residues. The V and J ends lost 7 bases and 6 bases respectively, with 21 bases between them. Germline assignment: CDR1 PRHDT and CDR2 FYEKMQ (reference sequence). This CDR3 reads CASMRLSLSRAGELFF. The DNA for the CDR3 is TGTGCCAGCATGAGGCTCTCCCTGAGCCGCGCCGGGGAGCTGTTTTTT.

This clone was detected a few times. The chain couples TRBV7-3 to TRBJ2-1, with 11 bases that match TRBD2. The CDR3 covers 16 residues. Germline values: CDR1 SGHTA, CDR2 FQGTGA. Trimming at V came to 3 bases and at J to 4 bases, leaving 5 bases not matched to a gene. The chain's CDR3 is CASSLLAGGSYNEQFF. The DNA of the CDR3 is TGTGCCAGCAGCTTGCTAGCGGGAGGATCATACAATGAGCAGTTCTTC.

This clone was seen more than once but under ten times. This sequence joins TRBV5-1 and TRBJ2-3; D is unresolved. Per germline, CDR1 SGHRS and CDR2 YFSETQ. The ends were cut back, 4 bases at V and 6 bases at J, with 15 bases in the middle. CDR3 length: 14 residues. CDR3 nucleotides: TGCGCCAGCAGCCTGTGGGGTACGGGCGATACGCAGTATTTT. It yields the protein CASSLWGTGDTQYF.

This clone showed up just a few times. The chain has TRBV6-5 and TRBJ1-3; D unresolved. The germline V and J ends were trimmed by 2 bases and 2 bases, with 10 bases remaining between them. The CDR3 spans 15 residues. The germline V gene encodes CDR1 MNHEY and CDR2 SVGAGI. The CDR3 nucleotides are TGTGCCAGCAGTTACGTCGCGGGGACTGGAAACACCATATATTTT. It encodes CASSYVAGTGNTIYF.

This clone was seen at least ten times. The chain recombines TRBV7-6 with TRBJ2-4; 10 bases align to TRBD2. After removal of 5 bases from V and 0 bases from J, the junction contained 4 bases not matched to a gene. Germline CDR1 is SGHVS and CDR2 is FNYEAQ. CDR3 length equals 16 residues. CDR3 bases: TGTGCCAGCAGCCCGACTAGCGGGCTAGCCAAAAACATTCAGTACTTC. Its translation is CASSPTSGLAKNIQYF.

This clone turned up a few times. The chain employs TRBV2 and TRBJ2-7, with D maybe TRBD2 (6 bases). The CDR3 contains 16 residues. Germline CDR1 reads SNHLY; CDR2 reads FYNNEI. Trimming took off 8 bases at V and 0 bases at J, with 20 bases between the two ends. The CDR3 DNA sequence: TGTGCCAGCCGCCCACCGGGCGGGATCTACTCCTACGAGCAGTACTTC. Its protein is CASRPPGGIYSYEQYF.

This clone was counted many times. The chain recombines TRBV5-1 with TRBJ2-1; 10 nucleotides match TRBD2. The V gene end was trimmed by 1 base and the J gene end by 7 bases; junction bases not matched to a gene: 11. Per germline, CDR1 SGHRS and CDR2 YFSETQ. The CDR3 length is 17 residues. The CDR3 region is CASSLWTSGSSGNEQFF. DNA for the CDR3: TGCGCCAGCAGCTTGTGGACTAGCGGCTCTTCAGGGAATGAGCAGTTCTTC. Using reference TRBV5-1 and TRBJ2-1 for the parts outside the CDR3, the full variable domain is KAGVTQTPRYLIKTRGQQVTLSCSPISGHRSVSWYQQTPGQGLQFLFEYFSETQRNKGNFPGRFSGRQFSNSRSEMNVSTLELGDSALYLCASSLWTSGSSGNEQFFGPGTRLTVL.

This clone was counted once. V usage is TRBV5-4 and J usage is TRBJ1-2; D not certain. The CDR3 length is 13 residues. Germline V gives CDR1 SGHNT, CDR2 YYREEE (reference sequence). The germline V and J ends were trimmed by 2 bases and 2 bases, with 7 bases remaining between them. CDR3 loop: CASSFMFNYGYTF. The CDR3 DNA sequence: TGTGCCAGCAGCTTTATGTTCAACTATGGCTACACCTTC. The variable domain in full, with the rest retrieved from reference TRBV5-4 and TRBJ1-2, is ETGVTQSPTHLIKTRGQQVTLRCSSQSGHNTVSWYQQALGQGPQFIFQYYREEENGRGNFPPRFSGLQFPNYSSELNVNALELDDSALYLCASSFMFNYGYTFGSGTRLTVV.

V and J are TRBV7-9 and TRBJ2-3; D is unresolved. Between the trimmed V and J ends, which lost 5 bases and 3 bases, there was a span of 6 bases. The CDR3 has 12 residues. From germline, CDR1 is SEHNR and CDR2 FQNEAQ (reference sequence). The CDR3 region is CASSRWTDTQYF. CDR3 bases: TGTGCCAGCAGCCGTTGGACAGATACGCAGTATTTT.

The V gene is TRBV5-4, the J gene TRBJ1-4; D gene ambiguous. This CDR3 comprises 14 residues. Germline V gene lookup returns CDR1 SGHNT and CDR2 YYREEE (reference sequence). With 1 base removed from V and 4 bases from J, the gap between germline ends came to 8 bases. The CDR3 bases are TGTGCCAGCAGCTTGAGGCAGGATAATGAAAAACTGTTTTTT. Translating it yields CASSLRQDNEKLFF.